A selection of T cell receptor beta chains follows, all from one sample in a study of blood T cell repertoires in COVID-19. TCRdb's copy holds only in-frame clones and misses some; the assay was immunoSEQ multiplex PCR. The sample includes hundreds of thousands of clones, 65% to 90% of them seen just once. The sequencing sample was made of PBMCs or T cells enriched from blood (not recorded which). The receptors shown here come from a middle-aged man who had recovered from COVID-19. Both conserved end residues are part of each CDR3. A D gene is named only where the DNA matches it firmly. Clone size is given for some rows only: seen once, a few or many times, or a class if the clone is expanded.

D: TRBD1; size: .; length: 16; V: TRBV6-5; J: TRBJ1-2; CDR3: CASSYARTGRDYGYTF; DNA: TGTGCCAGCAGTTACGCTAGGACAGGGAGGGACTATGGCTACACCTTC
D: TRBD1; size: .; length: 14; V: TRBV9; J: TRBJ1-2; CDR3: CASSVGDRPHGYTF; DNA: TGTGCCAGCAGCGTAGGGGACAGACCTCATGGCTACACCTTC
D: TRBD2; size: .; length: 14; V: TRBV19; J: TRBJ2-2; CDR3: CASMPGGRVGELFF; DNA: TGTGCCAGTATGCCGGGGGGGCGCGTCGGGGAGCTGTTTTTT
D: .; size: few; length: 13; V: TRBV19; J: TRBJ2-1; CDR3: CASSGHSYNEQFF; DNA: TGTGCCAGTAGTGGACACTCCTACAATGAGCAGTTCTTC
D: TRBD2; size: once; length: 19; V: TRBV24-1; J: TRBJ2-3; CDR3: CATSDPSGTSGGSTDTQYF; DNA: TGTGCCACCAGTGACCCTTCGGGGACTAGCGGGGGTAGCACAGATACGCAGTATTTT
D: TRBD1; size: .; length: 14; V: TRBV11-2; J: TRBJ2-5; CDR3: CASSLLDRGETQYF; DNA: TGTGCCAGCAGCTTACTTGACAGGGGAGAGACCCAGTACTTC
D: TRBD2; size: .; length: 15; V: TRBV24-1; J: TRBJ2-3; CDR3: CATSDAAGRTDTQYF; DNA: TGTGCCACCAGTGATGCAGCGGGGCGCACAGATACGCAGTATTTT
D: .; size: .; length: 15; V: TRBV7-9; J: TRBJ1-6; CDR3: CASSLRGPDNSPLHF; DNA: TGTGCCAGCAGCTTAAGGGGCCCAGATAATTCACCCCTCCACTTT
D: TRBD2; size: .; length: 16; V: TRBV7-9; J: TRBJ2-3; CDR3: CASTNPSGGAGDTQYF; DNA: TGTGCCAGCACGAATCCTAGCGGGGGGGCCGGAGATACGCAGTATTTT
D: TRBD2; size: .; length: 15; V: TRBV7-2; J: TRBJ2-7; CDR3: CASSSLAGHANEQYF; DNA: TGTGCCAGCAGCTCCCTAGCGGGACACGCCAACGAGCAGTACTTC
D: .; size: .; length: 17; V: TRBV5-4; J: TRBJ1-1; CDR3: CASSQRIMGFGNTEAFF; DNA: TGTGCCAGCAGCCAAAGGATAATGGGCTTCGGGAACACTGAAGCTTTCTTT
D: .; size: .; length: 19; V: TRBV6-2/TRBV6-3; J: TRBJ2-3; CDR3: CASSLLTRDWLQGTDTQYF; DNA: TGTGCCAGCAGTCTCCTAACCCGGGACTGGCTACAAGGCACAGATACGCAGTATTTT
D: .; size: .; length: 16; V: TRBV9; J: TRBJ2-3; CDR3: CASSGRAAGSTDTQYF; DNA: TGTGCCAGCAGCGGAAGAGCGGCAGGTAGCACAGATACGCAGTATTTT
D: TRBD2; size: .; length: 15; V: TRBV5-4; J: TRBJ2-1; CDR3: CASTETSGEVSEQFF; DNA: TGTGCCAGCACCGAGACTAGCGGGGAAGTAAGTGAGCAGTTCTTC
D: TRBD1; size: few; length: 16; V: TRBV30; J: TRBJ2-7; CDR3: CAWSVPTGDRSYEQYF; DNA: TGTGCCTGGAGTGTCCCCACAGGGGATCGTTCCTACGAGCAGTACTTC
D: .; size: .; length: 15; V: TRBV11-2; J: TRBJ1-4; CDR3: CASSLRGAGREKLFF; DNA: TGTGCCAGCAGCTTAAGGGGCGCAGGGCGAGAAAAACTGTTTTTT
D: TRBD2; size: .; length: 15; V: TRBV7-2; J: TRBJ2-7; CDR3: CASSSWGLAGDEQYF; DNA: TGTGCCAGCAGCTCGTGGGGACTAGCGGGAGACGAGCAGTACTTC
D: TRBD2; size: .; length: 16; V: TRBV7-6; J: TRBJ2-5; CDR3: CASSFRLREVQETQYF; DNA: TGTGCCAGCAGCTTTAGACTGCGGGAGGTCCAAGAGACCCAGTACTTC
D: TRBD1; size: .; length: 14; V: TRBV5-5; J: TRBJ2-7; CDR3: CASSPRQGNYEQYF; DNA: TGTGCCAGCAGCCCTCGACAGGGAAACTACGAGCAGTACTTC
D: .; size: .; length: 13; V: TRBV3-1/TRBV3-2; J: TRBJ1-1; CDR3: CASSQWGDTEAFF; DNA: TGTGCCAGCAGCCAATGGGGAGACACTGAAGCTTTCTTT
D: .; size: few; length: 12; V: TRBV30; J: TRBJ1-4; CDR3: CARDRRGEKLFF; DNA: TGTGCCCGCGACAGAAGGGGTGAAAAACTGTTTTTT
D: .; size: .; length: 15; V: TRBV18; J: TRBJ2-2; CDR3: CASSPASANTGELFF; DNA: TGTGCCAGCTCACCAGCATCAGCGAACACCGGGGAGCTGTTTTTT
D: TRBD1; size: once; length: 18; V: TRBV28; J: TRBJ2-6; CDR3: CASSLPGQGLRGANVLTF; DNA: TGTGCCAGCAGTTTACCGGGACAGGGGCTACGCGGGGCCAACGTCCTGACTTTC
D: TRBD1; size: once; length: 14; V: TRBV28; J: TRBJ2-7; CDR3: CASRGQAYSYEQYF; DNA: TGTGCCAGCAGAGGACAGGCCTACTCCTACGAGCAGTACTTC
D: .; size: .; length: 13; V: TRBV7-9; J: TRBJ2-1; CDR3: CASSFTSSPEQFF; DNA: TGTGCCAGCAGCTTTACTAGTTCCCCTGAGCAGTTCTTC
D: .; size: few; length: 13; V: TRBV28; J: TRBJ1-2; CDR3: CASSYLAPNGYTF; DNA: TGTGCCAGCAGCTACCTAGCACCCAATGGCTACACCTTC
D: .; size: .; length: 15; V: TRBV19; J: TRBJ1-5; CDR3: CASSIDPGPNQPQHF; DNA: TGTGCCAGTAGTATAGATCCAGGGCCCAATCAGCCCCAGCATTTT
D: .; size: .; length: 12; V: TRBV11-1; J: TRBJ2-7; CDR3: CASSFGVGEQYF; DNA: TGTGCCAGCAGTTTCGGGGTAGGGGAGCAGTACTTC